Below, 28 T cell receptor beta chains from the same sample are listed, as sequenced in a study of shared clonotypes between healthy human individuals. Naive-designated CD8 cells lacked CD45RO, were positively enriched for CCR7, and omitted terminally differentiated effector memory CD45RA+ cells. Data came from immunoSEQ multiplex PCR; TCRdb stores just in-frame clones and leaves some out. The sample has some 740,000 clones; 80% to 95% are singletons. Sequencing input: naive CD8+ T cells sorted from blood. Source of these receptors: a man aged 25-40 years in good health.

This chain connects TRBV2 to TRBJ1-5, with 9 bases fitting TRBD1. The CDR3 covers 14 residues. Germline CDR1 is SNHLY and CDR2 is FYNNEI. V lost 8 bases to trimming and J lost 5 bases; unmatched junction nucleotides: 7. The CDR3 coding sequence is TGTGCCAGCTTGGACAGGGGAGGTGATCAGCCCCAGCATTTT. It yields the protein CASLDRGGDQPQHF.

This chain connects TRBV25-1 to TRBJ2-7; 8 bases map to TRBD1. The CDR3 extends over 15 amino acids. The ends lost 3 bases at V and 3 bases at J; junction bases unmatched: 7. Germline V gives CDR1 MGHDK, CDR2 SYGVNS. The CDR3 DNA is TGTGCCAGCAGTGATCGGACAGGGCCCCTCTACGAGCAGTACTTC. It specifies CASSDRTGPLYEQYF.

This chain links TRBV10-3 with TRBJ1-2; the D gene is possibly TRBD1 (6 bases). Germline CDR1 ENHRY, CDR2 SYGVKD. With 10 bases removed from V and 5 bases from J, the gap between germline ends came to 20 bases. The CDR3 has 14 residues. CDR3 DNA sequence: TGTGCCACGGATCAAGGGGGTGGGGTATATGGCTACACCTTC. Its protein is CATDQGGGVYGYTF.

The chain has TRBV5-4 and TRBJ2-1; TRBD2 aligns across 9 bases. There are 15 residues in the CDR3. CDR1 and CDR2 (germline): SGHNT, YYREEE (reference sequence). V trimming: 0 bases; J trimming: 5 bases; junction bases outside the gene matches: 3. The CDR3, as DNA: TGTGCCAGCAGCTTGGAGACTAGCGGAAACAATGAGCAGTTCTTC. Translation: CASSLETSGNNEQFF.

The chain couples TRBV27 to TRBJ2-1; a weak D match, TRBD1 (5 bases). With 2 bases removed from V and 8 bases from J, the gap between germline ends came to 25 bases. The CDR3 sequence is 18 residues long. From germline, CDR1 is MNHEY and CDR2 SMNVEV (reference sequence). The CDR3 reads CASSLIWAQGPVADEQFF. The CDR3 DNA reads TGTGCCAGCAGTTTAATTTGGGCTCAGGGTCCCGTAGCCGATGAGCAGTTCTTC.

The chain joins TRBV10-3 to TRBJ2-7; 10 bases line up with TRBD1. The CDR3 has 16 residues. The ends lost 0 bases at V and 5 bases at J; junction bases unmatched: 7. CDR1 is ENHRY, CDR2 SYGVKD, per germline. CDR3 residues: CAISESRGDRGNEQYF. The CDR3 DNA reads TGTGCCATCAGTGAGTCGCGTGGGGACAGGGGTAACGAGCAGTACTTC.

V gene TRBV14 combines with J gene TRBJ1-2; D might be TRBD1 (6 bases). V dropped 4 bases and J dropped 2 bases, with 17 bases sitting between them. This CDR3 has 16 amino acids. CDR1 is SGHDN and CDR2 is FVKESK in the germline V gene. The CDR3 loop is CASSPLDSYGNYGYTF. Written as DNA, the CDR3 is TGTGCCAGCAGCCCGTTGGACAGTTATGGAAACTATGGCTACACCTTC.

The chain carries TRBV11-2 and TRBJ2-7, with 8 nucleotides matching TRBD1. The CDR3 contains 16 residues. After removal of 5 bases from V and 3 bases from J, the junction contained 12 bases not matched to a gene. Germline V gene sequence: CDR1 SGHAT, CDR2 FQNNGV. This CDR3 reads CASSPSPRTGSYEQYF. The CDR3 DNA reads as TGTGCCAGCAGCCCCAGCCCGCGGACAGGGAGCTACGAGCAGTACTTC.

On this clone itself: This CDR3 is also generated by other DNA sequences in the sample. This chain joins TRBV7-6 and TRBJ2-7, with D perhaps being TRBD1 or TRBD2 (5 bases each). CDR1 SGHVS and CDR2 FNYEAQ come from the germline V gene. V was pared by 3 bases and J by 1 base, with 7 bases between. The CDR3 length is 13 residues. This chain's CDR3 is CASSLGPSYEQYF. In nucleotides, the CDR3 is TGTGCCAGCAGCTTGGGACCGTCCTACGAGCAGTACTTC.

The CDR3 loop reads CASSEWQFTEAFF. DNA for the CDR3: TGTGCCAGCAGCGAGTGGCAGTTCACTGAAGCTTTCTTT. This rearrangement joins TRBV16 to TRBJ1-1; unclear D gene. V was pared by 5 bases and J by 4 bases, with 11 bases between. This CDR3 has 13 residues. Germline V CDR1 and CDR2: KGHSY, FQNENV.

The chain employs TRBV27 and TRBJ1-1; possible D gene TRBD1, 5 bases. This CDR3 comprises 15 residues. Trimming stripped 4 bases from V and 1 base from J, with 13 bases between. Germline lookup yields CDR1 MNHEY and CDR2 SMNVEV (reference sequence). The CDR3 sequence: CASSSLLGGNTEAFF. DNA for the CDR3: TGTGCCAGCAGTTCCCTTCTCGGGGGGAACACTGAAGCTTTCTTT.

This chain joins TRBV27 and TRBJ2-7, with D perhaps given as TRBD1 or TRBD2 (5 bases each). Germline assignment: CDR1 MNHEY and CDR2 SMNVEV (reference sequence). The CDR3 covers 13 residues. V was cut by 4 bases and J by 2 bases, with 9 bases left in between. For the CDR3, the DNA is TGTGCCAGCAGTTGGGACGGAGCCTACGAGCAGTACTTC. As protein: CASSWDGAYEQYF.

Concerning this clone: With only one base between it and a far larger clone, this is likely a read error. Other DNA sequences within the sample encode an identical CDR3. V gene TRBV14 combines with J gene TRBJ1-1; D remains unclear. Looked up from germline, CDR1 is SGHDN and CDR2 is FVKESK. The CDR3 has 13 residues. The DNA for the CDR3 is TGCGCCAGCAGCCCCCAACGGAACACTGAAGCTTTCTTT. This sequence encodes CASSPQRNTEAFF.

V usage is TRBV7-9 and J usage is TRBJ2-2; no clear D gene. CDR1 SEHNR and CDR2 FQNEAQ come from the germline V gene (reference sequence). Trimming removed 5 bases from V and 5 bases from J, with 15 bases in between. This CDR3 has 15 residues. CDR3 nucleotide sequence: TGTGCCAGCAGCCAGAGTGGGCAGACAACCGGGGAGCTGTTTTTT. Protein product: CASSQSGQTTGELFF. Complete variable domain (other parts from reference TRBV7-9 and TRBJ2-2): DTGVSQNPRHKITKRGQNVTFRCDPISEHNRLYWYRQTLGQGPEFLTYFQNEAQLEKSRLLSDRFSAERPKGSFSTLEIQRTEQGDSAMYLCASSQSGQTTGELFFGEGSRLTVL.

The chain recombines TRBV5-8 with TRBJ1-1, with no clear D. Trimming shortened V by 2 bases and J by 1 base, and 6 bases separated the two germline ends. The CDR3 sequence is 13 residues long. Germline values: CDR1 SGHTS, CDR2 YDEGEE. CDR3 amino acids: CASSFQRNTEAFF. The DNA for the CDR3 is TGTGCCAGCAGCTTCCAGAGGAACACTGAAGCTTTCTTT.

CDR3 bases: TGCGCCAGCAGTGAGTTTCCAGGTGGGGCCCAGAACACTGAAGCTTTCTTT. Residues: CASSEFPGGAQNTEAFF. The gene calls are TRBV10-1 and TRBJ1-1; perhaps TRBD1 as D (5 bases). In germline, CDR1 is WNHNN, CDR2 SYGVQD (reference sequence). V was shortened by 1 base and J by 1 base, with 16 bases between the two germline ends. This CDR3 comprises 17 residues.

The chain carries TRBV10-2 and TRBJ1-1; D ambiguous. Trimming shortened V by 2 bases and J by 4 bases, and 11 bases separated the two germline ends. The CDR3 sequence is 14 residues long. CDR1 and CDR2 from the germline V gene are WSHSY and SAAADI. Here the CDR3 reads CASSEDPEITEAFF. DNA for the CDR3: TGCGCCAGCAGTGAGGATCCCGAAATCACTGAAGCTTTCTTT.

This clone occurred once. This chain connects TRBV10-3 to TRBJ2-5; 9 bases fit TRBD2. Losses at the gene ends were 6 bases for V and 7 bases for J; bases not matched to a gene: 15. Germline V gene sequence: CDR1 ENHRY, CDR2 SYGVKD. The length of the CDR3 is 16 residues. The DNA for the CDR3 is TGTGCCATCAGATATAATAGCGGGAGTTTGGAAGGGACCCAGTACTTC. It yields the protein CAIRYNSGSLEGTQYF.

J is TRBJ1-1 and V is TRBV10-2; the D is unclear. V lost 8 bases and J lost 0, with 16 bases in between. The CDR3 has 15 residues. Looked up from germline, CDR1 is WSHSY and CDR2 is SAAADI. Here the CDR3 reads CASQEHWRMNTEAFF. DNA for the CDR3: TGCGCCAGCCAGGAACACTGGAGGATGAACACTGAAGCTTTCTTT.

The CDR3, as DNA: TGTGCCATCAGTGAACAGGGTCTCACTGAAGCTTTCTTT. Amino acids: CAISEQGLTEAFF. This chain uses TRBV10-3 with TRBJ1-1, with D perhaps TRBD1 (6 bases). Trimming left V 3 bases short and J 4 bases short, with 9 bases between. This CDR3 contains 13 residues. Germline lookup yields CDR1 ENHRY and CDR2 SYGVKD.

The DNA of the CDR3 is TGCGCCAGCAGCGCGAGTCCGGACAGGGGGTGGGGTGAGCAGTACTTC. Its translation: CASSASPDRGWGEQYF. The genes are TRBV5-1 and TRBJ2-7; 10 bases are a match to TRBD1. The CDR3 runs 16 residues. With 4 bases clipped from V and 7 bases from J, the junction kept 14 bases outside the gene matches. Per germline, CDR1 SGHRS and CDR2 YFSETQ.

This clone was seen only once. Other DNA sequences in the same sample also yield this CDR3. V and J are TRBV15 and TRBJ2-3; D is ambiguous. The V and J ends lost 1 base and 6 bases respectively, with 8 bases between them. Germline V gene sequence: CDR1 LNHNV, CDR2 YYDKDF (reference sequence). The CDR3 has 13 amino acids. Here the CDR3 reads CATSRGLPDTQYF. Written as DNA, the CDR3 is TGTGCCACCAGCAGAGGCTTACCGGATACGCAGTATTTT. The complete variable domain, with remaining parts taken from reference TRBV15 and TRBJ2-3, reads DAMVIQNPRYQVTQFGKPVTLSCSQTLNHNVMYWYQQKSSQAPKLLFHYYDKDFNNEADTPDNFQSRRPNTSFCFLDIRSPGLGDTAMYLCATSRGLPDTQYFGPGTRLTVL.

This chain uses TRBV5-6 with TRBJ2-2; D uncertain. The germline V gene has CDR1 SGHDT and CDR2 YYEEEE. The CDR3 runs 14 residues. The V gene lost 4 bases and the J gene lost 4 bases, with 11 bases spanning the gap. The CDR3 DNA sequence: TGTGCCAGCAGCCCCAACGCGATCACCGGGGAGCTGTTTTTT. Protein sequence: CASSPNAITGELFF.

The V and J genes are TRBV29-1 and TRBJ2-1; D is possibly TRBD1 (6 bases). Germline V gene lookup returns CDR1 SQVTM and CDR2 ANQGSEA. The length of the CDR3 is 17 residues. The V and J ends lost 1 base and 0 bases respectively, with 16 bases between them. CDR3 in DNA: TGCAGCGTTGAAGGGATAGTGGACAGAAGCTCCTACAATGAGCAGTTCTTC. It yields the protein CSVEGIVDRSSYNEQFF.

This chain uses TRBV5-4 with TRBJ2-7; 11 positions agree with TRBD2. CDR3 length equals 15 residues. CDR1 is SGHNT and CDR2 is YYREEE in the germline V gene (reference sequence). Trimming took 4 bases from V and 1 from J; bases not matched to a gene: 4. The CDR3 loop is CASSPTSGTSYEQYF. In DNA form, the CDR3 reads TGTGCCAGCAGCCCGACTAGCGGGACTTCCTACGAGCAGTACTTC.

The chain combines TRBV11-2 with TRBJ2-7; 9 nucleotides line up with TRBD2. J gave up 2 bases and V 0 bases, and 5 bases lay outside the gene matches. Germline CDR1 SGHAT, CDR2 FQNNGV. This CDR3 is built from 16 residues. The CDR3 region is CASSLEGLAGPYEQYF. In nucleotides, the CDR3 is TGTGCCAGCAGCTTAGAAGGCCTAGCGGGACCCTACGAGCAGTACTTC. The whole variable domain, filled in from reference TRBV11-2 and TRBJ2-7, reads EAGVAQSPRYKIIEKRQSVAFWCNPISGHATLYWYQQILGQGPKLLIQFQNNGVVDDSQLPKDRFSAERLKGVDSTLKIQPAKLEDSAVYLCASSLEGLAGPYEQYFGPGTRLTVT.

The chain couples TRBV7-9 to TRBJ1-2; 7 bases agree with TRBD1. From germline, CDR1 is SEHNR and CDR2 FQNEAQ (reference sequence). Trimming cost V 6 bases and J 1 base; bases outside gene matches: 11. The CDR3 has 16 residues. CDR3 in amino acids: CASRPDREGGNYGYTF. CDR3 coding DNA: TGTGCCAGCAGGCCCGACAGGGAAGGTGGTAACTATGGCTACACCTTC.

The chain joins TRBV7-9 to TRBJ2-3; TRBD2 aligns across 7 bases. The V segment lost 5 bases and the J segment 1 base; nucleotides outside the gene matches: 9. Germline assignment: CDR1 SEHNR and CDR2 FQNEAQ (reference sequence). The CDR3 is 16 amino acids. CDR3 amino acids: CASSPRASGGTDTQYF. CDR3 in DNA: TGTGCCAGCAGCCCACGGGCTAGCGGAGGCACAGATACGCAGTATTTT.